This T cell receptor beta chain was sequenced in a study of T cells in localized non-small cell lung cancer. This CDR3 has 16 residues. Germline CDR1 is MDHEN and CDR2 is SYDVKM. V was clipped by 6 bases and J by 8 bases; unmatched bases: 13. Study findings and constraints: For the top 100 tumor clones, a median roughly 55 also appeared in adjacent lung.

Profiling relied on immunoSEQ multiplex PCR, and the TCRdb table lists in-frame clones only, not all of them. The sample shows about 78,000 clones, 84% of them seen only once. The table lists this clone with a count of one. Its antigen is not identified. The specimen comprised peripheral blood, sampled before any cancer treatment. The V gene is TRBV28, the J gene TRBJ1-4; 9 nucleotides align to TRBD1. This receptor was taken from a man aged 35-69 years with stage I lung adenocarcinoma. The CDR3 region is CASSYQTGGIEEKLFF. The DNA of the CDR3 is TGTGCCAGCAGCTATCAGACAGGGGGAATAGAAGAAAAACTGTTTTTT.